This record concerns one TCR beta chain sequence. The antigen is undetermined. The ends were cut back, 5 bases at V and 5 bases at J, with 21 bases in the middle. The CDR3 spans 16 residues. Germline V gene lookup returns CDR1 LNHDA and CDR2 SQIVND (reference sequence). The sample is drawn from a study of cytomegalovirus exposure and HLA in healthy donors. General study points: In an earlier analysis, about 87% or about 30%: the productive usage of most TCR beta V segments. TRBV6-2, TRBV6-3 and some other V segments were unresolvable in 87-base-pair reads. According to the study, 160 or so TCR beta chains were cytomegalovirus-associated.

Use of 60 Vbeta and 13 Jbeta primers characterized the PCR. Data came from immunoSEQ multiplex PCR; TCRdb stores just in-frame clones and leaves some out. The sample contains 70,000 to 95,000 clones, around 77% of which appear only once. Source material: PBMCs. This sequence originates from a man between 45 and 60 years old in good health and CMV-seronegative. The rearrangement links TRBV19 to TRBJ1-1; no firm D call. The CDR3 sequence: CASSHLSGNTKTEAFF. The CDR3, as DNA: TGTGCCAGTAGTCACCTTTCCGGGAACACGAAGACTGAAGCTTTCTTT.